The 20 T cell receptor beta chains in this list originate from one sample, sequenced in a study of T cell responses to AZD1222 COVID-19 vaccine. Using immunoSEQ multiplex PCR, the repertoire was profiled, and TCRdb retains in-frame clones only, with some absent. Found here are around 100,000 clones, around 94% of them singletons; the top ten hold 2.2%. Sequenced material: peripheral blood, taken on day 0 of AZD1222 vaccination. These receptors all come from an adult in good health.

V is TRBV20-1 and J is TRBJ2-7, with D perhaps matching TRBD2 (5 bases). Germline values: CDR1 DFQATT, CDR2 SNEGSKA (reference sequence). This CDR3 contains 14 residues. V was pared by 3 bases and J by 1 base, with 13 bases between. The DNA of the CDR3 is TGCAGTGCTAGTCCAGACGGGGAGTCCTACGAGCAGTACTTC. This gives the protein CSASPDGESYEQYF.

This clone was detected only once. The germline gene is not matched at one end of the junction; a read error may be the cause. The chain carries TRBV27 and TRBJ2-7; 14 bases are a match to TRBD2. This CDR3 spans 13 amino acids. Germline V gives CDR1 MNHEY, CDR2 SMNVEV (reference sequence). The CDR3 region has the DNA TGTGCCAGCAAGTCGGGACTAGCGGGAGAGTGGAGCTTC. Protein sequence: CASKSGLAGEWSF.

The chain combines TRBV20-1 with TRBJ1-2; 7 bases fit TRBD1. The CDR3 length is 10 residues. Germline V gene data show CDR1 as DFQATT and CDR2 as SNEGSKA (reference sequence). The junction had 2 bases not matched to a gene; V was cut back by 5 bases and J by 8 bases. The CDR3 sequence is CSAQGGGYTF. CDR3 nucleotides: TGCAGTGCTCAAGGGGGCGGCTACACCTTC.

The V and J genes are TRBV6-5 and TRBJ2-3; 8 bases match TRBD2. The CDR3 is 14 residues long. V lost 8 bases and J lost 6; bases outside the gene matches: 10. Germline CDR1 reads MNHEY; CDR2 reads SVGAGI. DNA for the CDR3: TGTGCCAGCGAAGGCGGGGGGATCGGGGATACGCAGTATTTT. This translates into CASEGGGIGDTQYF.

The gene calls are TRBV6-1 and TRBJ1-5; 10 bases fit TRBD1. The V gene end was trimmed by 0 bases and the J gene end by 6 bases; junction bases not matched to a gene: 5. The length of the CDR3 is 16 residues. CDR1 MNHNS and CDR2 SASEGT come from the germline V gene. CDR3 bases: TGTGCCAGCAGTGAAGCTAGGACAGGGGGAGGTCAGCCCCAGCATTTT. Translating gives CASSEARTGGGQPQHF.

The chain has TRBV11-2 and TRBJ1-1, with no clear D. The germline V and J ends were trimmed by 3 bases and 6 bases, with 17 bases remaining between them. The CDR3 covers 15 residues. In germline, CDR1 is SGHAT, CDR2 FQNNGV. The CDR3 region is CASSFISAPHSEAFF. The CDR3 nucleotides read TGTGCCAGCAGCTTTATTAGTGCCCCCCACTCTGAAGCTTTCTTT.

The sample holds a few counts of this clone. This sequence joins TRBV9 and TRBJ2-5; the D gene could be TRBD1 or TRBD2 (5 bases each). Germline-derived CDR1 and CDR2 are SGDLS and YYNGEE. Deletions cut 6 bases from V and 3 bases from J, with 12 bases between. This CDR3 comprises 13 residues. In nucleotides, the CDR3 is TGTGCCAGCAACCGCCTGGGGGAAGAGACCCAGTACTTC. Residues: CASNRLGEETQYF.

This clone occurred once. This rearrangement joins TRBV5-1 to TRBJ2-2, with D perhaps TRBD2 (6 bases). In germline, CDR1 is SGHRS, CDR2 YFSETQ. The length of the CDR3 is 17 residues. The V end lost 3 bases, the J end lost 4 bases, and 19 bases lay between the germline ends. The CDR3 is CASSSGRQPDITGELFF. The CDR3 bases are TGCGCCAGCAGCTCCGGGAGACAGCCGGATATCACCGGGGAGCTGTTTTTT.

The chain combines TRBV9 with TRBJ2-4; no clear D. Trimming removed 2 bases from V and 11 bases from J, with 17 bases in between. Germline loops: CDR1 SGDLS, CDR2 YYNGEE. The CDR3 is 14 amino acids. The CDR3 bases are TGTGCCAGCAGCGTGCGGAGTACAGAAGGAGTTCAGTACTTC. Its translation: CASSVRSTEGVQYF. The full variable domain, with the rest looked up from reference TRBV9 and TRBJ2-4, is DSGVTQTPKHLITATGQRVTLRCSPRSGDLSVYWYQQSLDQGLQFLIQYYNGEERAKGNILERFSAQQFPDLHSELNLSSLELGDSALYFCASSVRSTEGVQYFGAGTRLSVL.

V is TRBV11-3 and J is TRBJ2-6; 8 positions match TRBD2. With V trimmed by 0 bases and J by 2 bases, 6 bases remained unmatched. CDR3 length: 18 residues. CDR1 is SGHNT and CDR2 is YENEEA in the germline V gene. CDR3 coding DNA: TGTGCCAGCAGCTTAGATCGGGGGGGATCGGCTGGGGCCAACGTCCTGACTTTC. Translated, it gives CASSLDRGGSAGANVLTF.

The chain couples TRBV2 to TRBJ1-3; D ambiguous. Germline V lookup: CDR1 SNHLY, CDR2 FYNNEI. The CDR3 spans 15 residues. V lost 6 bases, J lost 0 bases, and 12 bases lay in between. CDR3 bases: TGTGCCAGCAGACGGCAGCCCATCTCTGGAAACACCATATATTTT. The encoded protein is CASRRQPISGNTIYF.

V is TRBV27 and J is TRBJ1-1; 8 bases line up with TRBD1. In germline, CDR1 is MNHEY, CDR2 SMNVEV (reference sequence). With V trimmed by 3 bases and J by 6 bases, 15 bases remained unmatched. This CDR3 comprises 17 residues. CDR3 amino acids: CASSFSGQGDTGAEAFF. The CDR3 coding sequence is TGTGCCAGCAGTTTTTCCGGACAGGGCGATACGGGCGCTGAAGCTTTCTTT.

Here the CDR3 reads CASSVDGQGRTEAFF. The CDR3 DNA reads TGTGCCAGCAGCGTAGACGGACAGGGGAGGACTGAAGCTTTCTTT. J is TRBJ1-1 and V is TRBV9, with 9 nucleotides matching TRBD1. Trimming took 0 bases from V and 5 from J; bases not matched to a gene: 5. Germline V gene data show CDR1 as SGDLS and CDR2 as YYNGEE. CDR3 length: 15 amino acids.

This rearrangement joins TRBV27 to TRBJ2-7; TRBD2 matches 11 bases. Germline CDR1 reads MNHEY; CDR2 reads SMNVEV (reference sequence). Losses at the gene ends were 3 bases for V and 0 bases for J; bases not matched to a gene: 7. This CDR3 spans 17 amino acids. This CDR3 is CASSFYTGTSGSYEQYF. CDR3 bases: TGTGCCAGCAGTTTTTACACCGGGACTAGCGGCTCCTACGAGCAGTACTTC.

This clone showed up just a few times. The chain combines TRBV20-1 with TRBJ2-2; TRBD2 matches at 14 bases. The V and J ends lost 3 bases and 6 bases, in that order; junction bases with no gene match: 6. This CDR3 is 16 amino acids long. The V gene's germline CDR1 is DFQATT and CDR2 SNEGSKA (reference sequence). The DNA for the CDR3 is TGCAGTGCTAGTTACCCGGGACTAGCGGGAGCCGGGGAGCTGTTTTTT. Its translation: CSASYPGLAGAGELFF.

In this sample, this clone turned up a few times. The J gene is TRBJ1-3, the V gene TRBV6-2 or TRBV6-3; D is unresolved. V dropped 2 bases and J dropped 0 bases, with 20 bases sitting between them. The CDR3 contains 19 residues. Germline V lookup: CDR1 MNHEY, CDR2 SVGEGT. The chain's CDR3 is CASSYDGRIPSYSGNTIYF. Here the CDR3 DNA reads TGTGCCAGCAGTTACGACGGACGGATCCCTTCTTACTCTGGAAACACCATATATTTT.

The chain couples TRBV7-2 to TRBJ2-7; D is ambiguous. The CDR3 covers 15 residues. Trimming shortened V by 1 base and J by 3 bases, and 13 bases separated the two germline ends. The germline V gene encodes CDR1 SGHTA and CDR2 FQGNSA. For the CDR3, the DNA is TGTGCCAGCAGCTTAGAGGCGTACTCCCGCTACGAGCAGTACTTC. Its translation: CASSLEAYSRYEQYF.

The chain joins TRBV9 to TRBJ2-7; D is possibly TRBD1 (6 bases). The CDR3 totals 15 residues. Germline values: CDR1 SGDLS, CDR2 YYNGEE. Trimming took off 3 bases at V and 4 bases at J, with 17 bases between the two ends. As DNA, the CDR3 is TGTGCCAGCAGCGCAGAGCAGGGGTTTATGTACGAGCAGTACTTC. Amino acid sequence: CASSAEQGFMYEQYF.

This chain connects TRBV19 to TRBJ2-1; TRBD2 matches 8 bases. The V gene's germline CDR1 is LNHDA and CDR2 SQIVND (reference sequence). The J segment lost 4 bases and the V segment lost 5 bases, leaving 10 bases of the junction unmatched. The CDR3 runs to 16 residues. The CDR3 nucleotides are TGTGCCAGTAGTCTCATGGCGGGAGGAGGGTACAATGAGCAGTTCTTC. It codes for CASSLMAGGGYNEQFF.

The genes are TRBV7-6 and TRBJ1-2; tentatively, D is TRBD1 (5 bases). Trimming took off 0 bases at V and 4 bases at J, with 12 bases between the two ends. From germline, CDR1 is SGHVS and CDR2 FNYEAQ. The length of the CDR3 is 15 residues. The CDR3 bases are TGTGCCAGCAGCTTAGCCTTGGACACGGGCTATGGCTACACCTTC. Translation: CASSLALDTGYGYTF.